Presented here are 21 T cell receptor beta chains from one specimen sequenced in a study of cytomegalovirus exposure and HLA in healthy donors. Researchers ran the PCR with 60 Vbeta and 13 Jbeta primers. Sequencing was performed with immunoSEQ multiplex PCR; in TCRdb, only in-frame clones are kept and a portion is missing. This repertoire shows 78,000 or so clones, about 88% found once; its top ten account for roughly 2.4%. Sequenced input: PBMCs. These receptors were taken from a woman aged 45 to 65 in good health and CMV-seronegative.

The chain employs TRBV4-2 and TRBJ2-2, with 9 nucleotides matching TRBD2. CDR1 is LGHNA, CDR2 YNFKEQ, per germline. This CDR3 comprises 16 residues. Trimming at V came to 3 bases and at J to 5 bases, leaving 7 bases not matched to a gene. CDR3 in amino acids: CASSQRTSAETGELFF. The CDR3 nucleotides are TGTGCCAGCAGCCAGAGGACTAGCGCAGAGACCGGGGAGCTGTTTTTT.

The V and J genes are TRBV27 and TRBJ2-2; 10 bases align to TRBD1. The V gene's germline CDR1 is MNHEY and CDR2 SMNVEV (reference sequence). This CDR3 comprises 16 residues. V was pared by 6 bases and J by 9 bases, with 13 bases of the junction left unmatched. CDR3 in DNA: TGTGCCAGCAGCTTCTCCCTGACAGGGGGCCGCCGGGAGCTGTTTTTT. It specifies CASSFSLTGGRRELFF.

The chain links TRBV5-1 to TRBJ1-1; 8 nucleotides align to TRBD1. The V segment lost 7 bases and the J segment 1 base; nucleotides outside the gene matches: 9. Germline V gene data show CDR1 as SGHRS and CDR2 as YFSETQ. This CDR3 is 15 amino acids long. CDR3 region: CASGAGGSRNTEAFF. In DNA form, the CDR3 reads TGCGCCAGCGGGGCAGGGGGCTCCAGGAACACTGAAGCTTTCTTT.

This clone appeared a few times. The CDR3 reads CASSAVGTSGGYEQFF. Written as DNA, the CDR3 is TGTGCCAGTAGTGCGGTGGGGACTAGCGGGGGGTATGAGCAGTTCTTC. The chain is built from TRBV19 and TRBJ2-1; 15 bases line up with TRBD2. CDR1 is LNHDA and CDR2 is SQIVND in the germline V gene (reference sequence). This CDR3 spans 16 amino acids. Losses at the gene ends were 5 bases for V and 8 bases for J; bases not matched to a gene: 7.

V usage is TRBV5-4 and J usage is TRBJ2-1, with 9 bases aligning to TRBD2. CDR3 size: 15 residues. The trim removed 0 bases at V and 5 bases at J, leaving 3 bases unmatched. Germline-derived CDR1 and CDR2 are SGHNT and YYREEE (reference sequence). The CDR3 reads CASSLGSGGNNEQFF. In DNA form, the CDR3 reads TGTGCCAGCAGCTTGGGTAGCGGGGGAAACAATGAGCAGTTCTTC. Looking up the rest from reference TRBV5-4 and TRBJ2-1 gives the full variable domain: ETGVTQSPTHLIKTRGQQVTLRCSSQSGHNTVSWYQQALGQGPQFIFQYYREEENGRGNFPPRFSGLQFPNYSSELNVNALELDDSALYLCASSLGSGGNNEQFFGPGTRLTVL.

This chain uses TRBV18 with TRBJ1-1; no reliable D call. CDR3 length: 17 residues. The V gene's germline CDR1 is KGHSH and CDR2 LQKENI. V lost 1 base and J 3 bases, leaving 18 bases between the germline ends. CDR3 nucleotide sequence: TGTGCCAGCTCACCACGTATTCCCGCGTCGCCGGACACTGAAGCTTTCTTT. Translated, it gives CASSPRIPASPDTEAFF.

The genes are TRBV5-1 and TRBJ1-2, with 9 bases that match TRBD1. The CDR3 is 15 amino acids. The ends lost 4 bases at V and 8 bases at J; junction bases unmatched: 12. Looked up from germline, CDR1 is SGHRS and CDR2 is YFSETQ. The CDR3 reads CASSLAAGTGSGYTF. The CDR3 DNA is TGCGCCAGCAGCCTGGCCGCCGGGACAGGGAGCGGCTACACCTTC. Supplemented by reference TRBV5-1 and TRBJ1-2, the full variable domain reads KAGVTQTPRYLIKTRGQQVTLSCSPISGHRSVSWYQQTPGQGLQFLFEYFSETQRNKGNFPGRFSGRQFSNSRSEMNVSTLELGDSALYLCASSLAAGTGSGYTFGSGTRLTVV.

V usage is TRBV29-1 and J usage is TRBJ2-7, with D unclear. The CDR3 extends over 13 amino acids. Germline V gives CDR1 SQVTM, CDR2 ANQGSEA. Trimming removed 5 bases from V and 7 bases from J, with 18 bases in between. CDR3 amino acids: CSVLSPLVAEQYF. CDR3 DNA: TGCAGCGTTTTAAGTCCCTTAGTTGCGGAGCAGTACTTC.

This clone was observed a few times. This rearrangement joins TRBV4-1 to TRBJ1-4; D may be TRBD1 (5 bases). This CDR3 spans 16 amino acids. V was clipped by 6 bases and J by 3 bases, with 17 bases between them. Looked up from germline, CDR1 is MGHRA and CDR2 is YSYEKL. The CDR3, as DNA: TGCGCCAGCAGGGCCCTCCAGGGTATAGCTAATGAAAAACTGTTTTTT. Encoded protein: CASRALQGIANEKLFF.

The rearrangement uses TRBV4-3 and TRBJ2-1, with 9 positions matching TRBD1. The CDR3 covers 15 residues. Germline trimming cut 1 base from V and 7 bases from J; bases unmatched to any gene: 5. Germline values: CDR1 LGHNA, CDR2 YSLEER. CDR3 sequence (DNA): TGCGCCAGCAGCCAAGGGACAGGGGCTAGGAATGAGCAGTTCTTC. Residues: CASSQGTGARNEQFF.

Only one count was recorded for this clone. The rearrangement joins TRBV18 to TRBJ1-1; D is possibly TRBD1 (6 bases). The CDR3 is 15 amino acids. Trimming shortened V by 3 bases and J by 2 bases, and 13 bases separated the two germline ends. Germline V lookup: CDR1 KGHSH, CDR2 LQKENI. Written as DNA, the CDR3 is TGTGCCAGCTCACCGCTGGGACAACGAAACACTGAAGCTTTCTTT. This sequence encodes CASSPLGQRNTEAFF.

J is TRBJ2-5 and V is TRBV5-1; D ambiguous. The J call may be in error: the DNA end matches TRBJ2-7 better. The CDR3 is 13 amino acids. Germline V gene data show CDR1 as SGHRS and CDR2 as YFSETQ. The CDR3 here is CASSLALRNEQYF. As DNA, the CDR3 is TGCGCCAGCAGCTTGGCGTTGCGAAACGAGCAGTACTTC.

As concerns this clone: Additional DNA sequences in this sample encode the identical CDR3. The chain recombines TRBV9 with TRBJ2-1; a possible D gene is TRBD1 (6 bases). From germline, CDR1 is SGDLS and CDR2 YYNGEE. CDR3 length: 15 residues. V was trimmed by 0 bases and J by 2 bases, leaving 9 bases between them. The CDR3 protein is CASSVGGGTYNEQFF. CDR3 sequence (DNA): TGTGCCAGCAGCGTAGGAGGGGGAACCTACAATGAGCAGTTCTTC.

This chain links TRBV6-5 with TRBJ2-5; 7 nucleotides line up with TRBD1. Near its end, the DNA agrees better with TRBJ2-7, so the J call may be wrong. There are 15 residues in the CDR3. Germline V gene data show CDR1 as MNHEY and CDR2 as SVGAGI. The CDR3 here is CASSYGPGQSYEQYF. DNA of the CDR3: TGTGCCAGCAGTTATGGACCGGGACAGTCCTACGAGCAGTACTTC.

This chain connects TRBV27 to TRBJ1-5, with D possibly TRBD1 on 5 matching bases. Germline V lookup: CDR1 MNHEY, CDR2 SMNVEV (reference sequence). The CDR3 extends over 14 amino acids. The V end was cut by 6 bases, the J end by 3 bases, with 12 bases between. The CDR3 reads CASSGGALNQPQHF. CDR3 in DNA: TGTGCCAGCAGCGGAGGGGCCCTCAATCAGCCCCAGCATTTT.

The rearrangement links TRBV27 to TRBJ1-4; D unclear. CDR1 and CDR2 (germline): MNHEY, SMNVEV (reference sequence). The CDR3 consists of 13 residues. Deletions cut 6 bases from V and 6 bases from J, with 11 bases between. CDR3 nucleotides: TGTGCCAGCAGATCCTTTAGTGATGAAAAACTGTTTTTT. This codes for CASRSFSDEKLFF. The full variable domain, completed using reference TRBV27 and TRBJ1-4, is EAQVTQNPRYLITVTGKKLTVTCSQNMNHEYMSWYRQDPGLGLRQIYYSMNVEVTDKGDVPEGYKVSRKEKRNFPLILESPSPNQTSLYFCASRSFSDEKLFFGSGTQLSVL.

This clone came up a few times. This same CDR3 is encoded by further DNA sequences in the sample. The chain joins TRBV5-1 to TRBJ1-6, with 9 nucleotides matching TRBD1. Germline CDR1 SGHRS, CDR2 YFSETQ. Germline trimming cut 4 bases from V and 10 bases from J; bases unmatched to any gene: 9. CDR3 length: 15 amino acids. The CDR3 sequence: CASSLRQGGNSPLHF. CDR3 DNA: TGCGCCAGCAGCCTCCGACAGGGGGGGAACTCACCCCTCCACTTT.

The rearrangement joins TRBV9 to TRBJ2-1, with a possible D match to TRBD2 (6 bases). Deletions cut 3 bases from V and 0 bases from J, with 7 bases between. Germline CDR1 is SGDLS and CDR2 is YYNGEE. CDR3 length equals 14 residues. CDR3 region: CASSDGSSYNEQFF. CDR3 nucleotides: TGTGCCAGCAGCGACGGGAGCTCCTACAATGAGCAGTTCTTC. Supplemented by reference TRBV9 and TRBJ2-1, the full variable domain reads DSGVTQTPKHLITATGQRVTLRCSPRSGDLSVYWYQQSLDQGLQFLIQYYNGEERAKGNILERFSAQQFPDLHSELNLSSLELGDSALYFCASSDGSSYNEQFFGPGTRLTVL.

The chain recombines TRBV7-2 with TRBJ1-1; D is perhaps TRBD1 (5 bases). V gave up 3 bases and J gave up 1 base, with 9 bases separating them. The germline gives CDR1 SGHTA, CDR2 FQGNSA. The CDR3 has 14 amino acids. The chain's CDR3 is CASSFLGQNTEAFF. The CDR3 DNA sequence: TGTGCCAGCAGCTTCCTAGGACAGAACACTGAAGCTTTCTTT.

V is TRBV28 and J is TRBJ1-5, with D possibly TRBD1 on 6 matching bases. Per germline, CDR1 MDHEN and CDR2 SYDVKM. The CDR3 runs to 15 residues. With 4 bases removed from V and 1 base from J, the gap between germline ends came to 11 bases. The CDR3 DNA reads TGTGCCAGCAGTTCCTACAGGGAGAGCAATCAGCCCCAGCATTTT. Encoded protein: CASSSYRESNQPQHF.

The J gene is TRBJ2-1, the V gene TRBV27; TRBD2 matches at 11 bases. CDR3 length: 14 amino acids. Germline lookup yields CDR1 MNHEY and CDR2 SMNVEV (reference sequence). After removal of 6 bases from V and 9 bases from J, the junction contained 7 bases not matched to a gene. The CDR3 DNA reads TGTGCCAGCAGCCCGGGACTAGCGGTGGGTGAGCAGTTCTTC. Translation gives CASSPGLAVGEQFF.